A single sample gave rise to the 5 T cell receptor beta chains below, sequenced in a study of T cell clones after liver transplantation. Assay used: immunoSEQ multiplex PCR; TCRdb lists only in-frame clones, some missing. The sample contains around 100,000 clones, under 90% of which appear only once. The sequenced sample was CD4+ T cells from blood, obtained around 48 months after liver transplant. These TCRs come from a human patient who received a liver transplant. Some T cells may have originated in the graft donor.

In this sample, this clone turned up once. CDR3 nucleotide sequence: TGTGCCAGCAGCTTAAGGACAGGGGCTGGAAACACCATATATTTT. Translation gives CASSLRTGAGNTIYF. The J gene is TRBJ1-3, the V gene TRBV5-8; 9 bases agree with TRBD1. Looked up from germline, CDR1 is SGHTS and CDR2 is YDEGEE. The J segment lost 2 bases and the V segment lost 2 bases, leaving 2 bases of the junction unmatched. CDR3 length: 15 amino acids.

The chain uses TRBV7-2 and TRBJ2-4; maybe TRBD1 (6 bases). The CDR3 is made up of 16 amino acids. Germline CDR1 is SGHTA and CDR2 is FQGNSA. V lost 1 base to trimming and J lost 4 bases, with 14 bases between them. The CDR3 sequence: CASSLELTGGKNIQYF. DNA of the CDR3: TGTGCCAGCAGCTTAGAGTTGACAGGAGGTAAAAACATTCAGTACTTC.

The genes are TRBV4-1 and TRBJ2-7; D may be TRBD1 (5 bases). The V end lost 0 bases, the J end lost 8 bases, and 5 bases lay between the germline ends. CDR3 length equals 11 residues. The germline V gene encodes CDR1 MGHRA and CDR2 YSYEKL. CDR3 region: CASSQEGQQYF. In DNA form, the CDR3 reads TGCGCCAGCAGCCAAGAGGGGCAGCAGTACTTC.

This chain uses TRBV7-9 with TRBJ2-2; D is unclear. With 0 bases removed from V and 4 bases from J, the gap between germline ends came to 3 bases. The CDR3 runs 13 residues. Germline assignment: CDR1 SEHNR and CDR2 FQNEAQ (reference sequence). The CDR3 spells CASSLATTGELFF. CDR3 coding DNA: TGTGCCAGCAGCTTAGCAACCACCGGGGAGCTGTTTTTT.

Here the CDR3 reads CASSPSSALTDTQYF. For the CDR3, the DNA is TGTGCCAGCTCACCGTCAAGTGCGCTCACAGATACGCAGTATTTT. V usage is TRBV18 and J usage is TRBJ2-3; D gene ambiguous. This CDR3 spans 15 amino acids. Germline values: CDR1 KGHSH, CDR2 LQKENI. The V end lost 3 bases, the J end lost 2 bases, and 12 bases lay between the germline ends.